This entry describes one T cell receptor (beta chain). Authors' analysis steps: By means of reference gene primer amplification, nucleated cell counts were estimated. TCRdb's copy holds only in-frame clones and misses some; the assay was immunoSEQ multiplex PCR. The DNA was the basis for D and trimming; V, J and clone size are from that table. Of roughly 70,000 clones listed, approximately 92% are singletons. This specimen comes from a study of blood T cell repertoires in COVID-19. Study context: Specimens from acute and convalescent COVID-19 originated in the United States, Italy and Spain. PBMCs, B-cell-depleted T cells, or T cells were the source of the cDNA or gDNA that made up the material.

The ends were cut back, 3 bases at V and 0 bases at J, with 9 bases in the middle. The germline CDR1 and CDR2 sequences are DFQATT and SNEGSKA (reference sequence). The CDR3 totals 13 residues. V usage is TRBV20-1 and J usage is TRBJ2-7; the D gene is possibly TRBD1 (6 bases). The sequenced material came from peripheral blood. The clonotype comes from an elderly man with acute or convalescent COVID-19. The CDR3 protein is CSASRDNSYEQYF. The CDR3 DNA reads TGCAGTGCTAGTAGGGACAACTCCTACGAGCAGTACTTC.